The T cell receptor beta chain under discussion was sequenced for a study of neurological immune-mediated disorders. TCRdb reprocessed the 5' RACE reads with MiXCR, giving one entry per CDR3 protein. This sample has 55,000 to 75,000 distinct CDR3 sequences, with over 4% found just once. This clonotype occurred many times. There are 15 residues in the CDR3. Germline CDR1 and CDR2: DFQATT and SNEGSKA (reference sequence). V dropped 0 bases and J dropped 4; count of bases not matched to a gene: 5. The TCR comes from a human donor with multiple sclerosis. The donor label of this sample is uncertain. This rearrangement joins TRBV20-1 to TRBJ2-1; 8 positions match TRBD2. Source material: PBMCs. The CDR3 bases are TGCAGTGCTAGAGATCGGGGGGGGTCTTACAATGAGCAGTTCTTC. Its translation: CSARDRGGSYNEQFF.